Presented here are 10 T cell receptor beta chains from one specimen sequenced in a study of blood T cell repertoires in COVID-19. Only in-frame clones appear in the TCRdb table, and some are missing; sequencing was by immunoSEQ multiplex PCR. The sample has about 260,000 clones, 88% seen once. Specimen: peripheral blood. All receptors come from a human donor in a cohort sampled during active COVID-19.

This chain links TRBV6-6 with TRBJ2-3; D is perhaps TRBD2 (6 bases). Trimming cost V 5 bases and J 2 bases, with 20 bases left between them. CDR3 size: 17 residues. The V gene's germline CDR1 is MNHNY and CDR2 SVGAGI (reference sequence). The CDR3, as DNA: TGTGCCAGCAGTCCAGACGGACTACTGGCCTTCACAGATACGCAGTATTTT. Encoded protein: CASSPDGLLAFTDTQYF.

The chain couples TRBV4-1 to TRBJ2-6, with 8 positions matching TRBD1. Looked up from germline, CDR1 is MGHRA and CDR2 is YSYEKL. Trimming removed 3 bases from V and 2 bases from J; junction bases left unmatched: 3. The CDR3 length is 16 residues. The CDR3 nucleotides read TGCGCCAGCAGCCACCCGACAGGGGCTGGGGCCAACGTCCTGACTTTC. Translating gives CASSHPTGAGANVLTF.

The chain has TRBV3-1 (or the pseudogene TRBV3-2) and TRBJ1-4; D is unclear. The CDR3 runs 15 residues. V gave up 4 bases and J gave up 7 bases, with 16 bases separating them. Germline CDR1 reads LGHDT; CDR2 reads YNNKEL (reference sequence). CDR3 residues: CASSPPIWEAEKLFF. The CDR3, as DNA: TGTGCCAGCAGCCCCCCGATTTGGGAGGCTGAAAAACTGTTTTTT.

The chain is built from TRBV7-2 and TRBJ2-5; TRBD1 aligns across 9 bases. The CDR3 covers 15 residues. V lost 3 bases to trimming and J lost 5 bases; unmatched junction nucleotides: 7. Germline V CDR1 and CDR2: SGHTA, FQGNSA. CDR3 in DNA: TGTGCCAGCAGCTTCGACAGGGGGATTGGTGAGACCCAGTACTTC. Amino acids: CASSFDRGIGETQYF.

The rearrangement joins TRBV30 to TRBJ2-7, with TRBD2 as a possible D gene (6 bases). V lost 4 bases and J lost 7, with 14 bases in between. Germline CDR1 and CDR2: GTSNPN and SVGIG (reference sequence). The CDR3 is made up of 12 amino acids. The CDR3 protein is CAWTPLGREQYF. CDR3 nucleotides: TGTGCCTGGACCCCATTGGGGAGGGAGCAGTACTTC.

The chain has TRBV7-6 and TRBJ2-7, with 8 bases matching TRBD1. The CDR3 consists of 16 residues. V dropped 0 bases and J dropped 0; count of bases not matched to a gene: 4. In germline, CDR1 is SGHVS, CDR2 FNYEAQ. The CDR3 sequence: CASSLAGQVGSYEQYF. CDR3 nucleotide sequence: TGTGCCAGCAGCTTAGCGGGACAGGTGGGCTCCTACGAGCAGTACTTC.

V is TRBV6-5 and J is TRBJ1-5, with TRBD1 identical over 7 bases. CDR3 length: 14 residues. Trimming at V came to 6 bases and at J to 0 bases, leaving 2 bases not matched to a gene. Germline V lookup: CDR1 MNHEY, CDR2 SVGAGI. The CDR3: CASRDRNSNQPQHF. The CDR3 DNA sequence: TGTGCCAGCAGGGACAGGAATAGCAATCAGCCCCAGCATTTT.

The chain carries TRBV4-3 and TRBJ1-5, with TRBD1 as a possible D gene (6 bases). The CDR3 extends over 16 amino acids. Trimming took off 0 bases at V and 3 bases at J, with 12 bases between the two ends. Germline loops: CDR1 LGHNA, CDR2 YSLEER. In nucleotides, the CDR3 is TGCGCCAGCAGCCAAGATTTCGACAGGACCAATCAGCCCCAGCATTTT. It yields the protein CASSQDFDRTNQPQHF.

This sequence joins TRBV19 and TRBJ2-7; a possible D gene is TRBD2 (5 bases). Germline V gives CDR1 LNHDA, CDR2 SQIVND (reference sequence). Between the trimmed V and J ends, which lost 7 bases and 0 bases, there was a span of 16 bases. The CDR3 runs 15 residues. This CDR3 is CASNPGREISYEQYF. In DNA, the CDR3 is TGTGCCAGTAACCCAGGAAGGGAGATCTCCTACGAGCAGTACTTC.

The chain is built from TRBV6-5 and TRBJ1-2; D gene unclear. The CDR3 loop spans 15 amino acids. Deletions cut 6 bases from V and 6 bases from J, with 20 bases between. Per germline, CDR1 MNHEY and CDR2 SVGAGI. The CDR3 DNA reads TGTGCCAGCAGCCAAGGACTCTTCGATTTAGATGGCTACACCTTC. It yields the protein CASSQGLFDLDGYTF.